Sequencing of this T cell receptor beta chain was carried out in a study of blood T cell repertoires in COVID-19 (dated by TCRdb to the early 2020s). Regarding the study in general: Collaborator samples came from the United States, Italy and Spain and covered acute and convalescent phases of COVID-19. The samples were drawn from two sources: the first 160 participants of the ongoing ImmuneRACE study, and 1,200 or so subjects contributed by 6 global collaborators. HLA class I and class II types, where available, came from metadata supplied by the sample provider rather than from assay-based typing. Subjects who had been exposed to COVID-19, were actively infected with it, or had recovered from it provided the deeply sampled blood TCRbeta repertoires that made up the dataset. A freely available public database, intended as a resource for researchers studying the immune response to SARS-CoV-2, is where the repertoires were released. The prospective study material was composed of cDNA or gDNA derived from T cells, B-cell-depleted T cells, or PBMCs. Nearly every sample came with metadata listing a de-identified subject ID, COVID-19 status, age in years and sex. The study at large found these results: The amount of clinical and demographic metadata varied by source and participant and was provided uncurated.

The immunoSEQ Assay, a bias-controlled multiplex PCR, was used to amplify TCRbeta CDR3 regions from genomic DNA. Per the original workflow: Nucleated cell counts per sample were estimated from amplification of reference gene primers within the assay. Sequence reads were collapsed and filtered to measure the absolute abundance of every unique TCRbeta CDR3 rearrangement. For each sample, productive Simpson clonality was calculated by taking the square root of Simpson's diversity index across productive rearrangements. Here the immuneACCESS table is served through TCRdb, limited to in-frame sequences with V and J called. Missing clones are a known gap in these copies; in checked studies unresolved V genes cover under half, and the rest lacks a known reason. From that table come the V and J calls and clone size; the DNA was used to work out D and trimming. In this sample the table shows 360,000 or so clones, 88% of which occur a single time. The top ten hold approximately 1% of the sample.

Trimming accounts for 3 bases at V and 0 bases at J, while the number of junction bases matched to no gene is 8. From a lookup of the germline V gene, CDR1 and CDR2 are SGHVT and SQSDAQ. From the cysteine up to the phenylalanine, the CDR3 has a length of 18 residues. Only the CDR3 region is kept as DNA, spanning 54 bases read in frame from base 1. Participants in the prospective study were enrolled through a virtual design, were aged about 18 to 100 years, and lived in about two dozen United States geographic areas. Cohort assignment in the prospective study relied on participant-reported clinical history from a screening survey and a study questionnaire. Exposed participants had been in contact, within 2 weeks of entering the study, with a person who had a PCR-confirmed or clinician-diagnosed case of COVID-19. Each participant in the prospective study had whole blood, serum and a nasopharyngeal or oropharyngeal swab collected by mobile phlebotomists. Over a 2-month period, participants in the prospective study had the option of providing additional blood draws and questionnaires. Before DNA extraction, blood samples from the prospective study were shipped at room temperature or frozen.

In its sample, this clone was seen once. What this receptor recognizes is not known. Within one base of it there is no much larger clone, and no base qualities were kept. Material for sequencing was PBMCs or T cells enriched from blood (not recorded which). This receptor was taken from a woman under 40 who had been exposed to COVID-19. Recombination linked TRBV7-4 to TRBJ1-6; TRBD1 matches 7 bases in the middle. The DNA is as follows: TGTGCCAGCAGCTTGTTCCGGACAGGTAGCTCCTATAATTCACCCCTCCACTTT. Its amino acids are CASSLFRTGSSYNSPLHF.